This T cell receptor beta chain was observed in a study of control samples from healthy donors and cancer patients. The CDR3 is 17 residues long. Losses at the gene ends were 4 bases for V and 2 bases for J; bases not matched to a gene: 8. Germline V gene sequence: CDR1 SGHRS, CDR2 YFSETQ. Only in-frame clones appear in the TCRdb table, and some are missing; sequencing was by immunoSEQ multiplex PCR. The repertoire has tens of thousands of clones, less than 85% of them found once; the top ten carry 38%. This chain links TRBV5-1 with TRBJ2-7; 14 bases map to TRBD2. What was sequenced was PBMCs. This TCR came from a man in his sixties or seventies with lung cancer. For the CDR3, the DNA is TGCGCCAGCAGCGGCGGGACTAGCGGGGGAAGAGCCTACGAGCAGTACTTC. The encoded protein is CASSGGTSGGRAYEQYF.